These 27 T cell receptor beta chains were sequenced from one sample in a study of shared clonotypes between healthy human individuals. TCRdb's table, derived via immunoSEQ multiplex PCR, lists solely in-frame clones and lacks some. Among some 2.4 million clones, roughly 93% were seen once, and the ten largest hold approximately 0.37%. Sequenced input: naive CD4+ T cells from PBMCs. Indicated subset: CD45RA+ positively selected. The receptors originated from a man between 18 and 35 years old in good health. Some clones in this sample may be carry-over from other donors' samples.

The CDR3 DNA reads as TGTGCCAGCAGCTTAGACCGGTACTACGCGGGTCGGGTCCTCGAGCAGTACTTC. Protein sequence: CASSLDRYYAGRVLEQYF. This chain connects TRBV7-9 to TRBJ2-7; TRBD2 might be the D (5 bases). V gave up 1 base and J gave up 6 bases, with 25 bases separating them. The V gene's germline CDR1 is SEHNR and CDR2 FQNEAQ (reference sequence). The CDR3 runs to 18 residues.

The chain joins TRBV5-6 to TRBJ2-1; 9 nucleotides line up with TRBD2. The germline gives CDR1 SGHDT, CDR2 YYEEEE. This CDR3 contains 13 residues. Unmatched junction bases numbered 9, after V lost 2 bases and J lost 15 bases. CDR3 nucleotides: TGTGCCAGCAGCTTCCGATTAGCGGGAGTGCCGTTCTTC. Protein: CASSFRLAGVPFF.

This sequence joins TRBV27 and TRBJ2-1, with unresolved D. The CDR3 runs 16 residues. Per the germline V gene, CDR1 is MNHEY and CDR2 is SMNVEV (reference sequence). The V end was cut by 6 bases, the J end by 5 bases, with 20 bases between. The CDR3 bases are TGTGCCAGCAGCATCGGACGTTGGAATGGTAACAATGAGCAGTTCTTC. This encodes CASSIGRWNGNNEQFF.

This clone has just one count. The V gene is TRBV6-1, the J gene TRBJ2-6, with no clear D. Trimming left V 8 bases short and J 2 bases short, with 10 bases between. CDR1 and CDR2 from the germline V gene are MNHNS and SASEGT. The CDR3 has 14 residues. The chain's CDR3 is CASRSVPGANVLTF. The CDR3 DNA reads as TGTGCCAGCCGAAGTGTCCCTGGGGCCAACGTCCTGACTTTC.

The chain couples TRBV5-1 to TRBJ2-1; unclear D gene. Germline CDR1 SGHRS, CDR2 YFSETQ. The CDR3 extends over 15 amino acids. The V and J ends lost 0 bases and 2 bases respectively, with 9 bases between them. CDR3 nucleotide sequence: TGCGCCAGCAGCTTGGTCAAAAACGCCTACAATGAGCAGTTCTTC. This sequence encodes CASSLVKNAYNEQFF. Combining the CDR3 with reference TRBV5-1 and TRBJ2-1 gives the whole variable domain KAGVTQTPRYLIKTRGQQVTLSCSPISGHRSVSWYQQTPGQGLQFLFEYFSETQRNKGNFPGRFSGRQFSNSRSEMNVSTLELGDSALYLCASSLVKNAYNEQFFGPGTRLTVL.

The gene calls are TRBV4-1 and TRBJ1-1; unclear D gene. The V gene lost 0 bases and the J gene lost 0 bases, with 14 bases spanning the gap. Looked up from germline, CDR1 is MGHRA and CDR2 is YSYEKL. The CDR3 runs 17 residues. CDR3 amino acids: CASSQDPSRLMNTEAFF. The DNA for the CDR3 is TGCGCCAGCAGCCAAGACCCGTCAAGACTTATGAACACTGAAGCTTTCTTT.

Written as DNA, the CDR3 is TGTGCCAGCAGCCAAGGGAGCGCTCCTAACTATGGCTACACCTTC. Amino acids: CASSQGSAPNYGYTF. The chain couples TRBV14 to TRBJ1-2; D uncertain. The CDR3 has 15 residues. Germline values: CDR1 SGHDN, CDR2 FVKESK. Trimming took 1 base from V and 0 from J, leaving 9 bases between them.

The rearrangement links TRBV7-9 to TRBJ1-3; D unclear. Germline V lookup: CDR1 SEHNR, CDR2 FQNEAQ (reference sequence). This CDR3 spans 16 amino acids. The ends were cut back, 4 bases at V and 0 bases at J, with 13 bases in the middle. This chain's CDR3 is CASSSDLLSSGNTIYF. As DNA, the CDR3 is TGTGCCAGCAGCTCGGACCTCCTAAGCTCTGGAAACACCATATATTTT.

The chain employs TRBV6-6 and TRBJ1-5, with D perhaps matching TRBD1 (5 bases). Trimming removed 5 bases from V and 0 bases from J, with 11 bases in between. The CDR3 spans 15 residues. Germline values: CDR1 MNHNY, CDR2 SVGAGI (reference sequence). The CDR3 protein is CASSRGGDSNQPQHF. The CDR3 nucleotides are TGTGCCAGCAGTAGAGGAGGGGATAGCAATCAGCCCCAGCATTTT.

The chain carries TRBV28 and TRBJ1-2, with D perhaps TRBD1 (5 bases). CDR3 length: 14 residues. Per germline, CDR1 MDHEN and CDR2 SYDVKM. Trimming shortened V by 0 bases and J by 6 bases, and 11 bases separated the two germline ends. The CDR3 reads CASSLWTRDDGYTF. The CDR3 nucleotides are TGTGCCAGCAGTTTATGGACCAGGGACGATGGCTACACCTTC.

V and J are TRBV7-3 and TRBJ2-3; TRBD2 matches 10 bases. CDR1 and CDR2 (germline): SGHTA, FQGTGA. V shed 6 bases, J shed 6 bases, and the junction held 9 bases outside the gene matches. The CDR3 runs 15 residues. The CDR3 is CASRPSGSWWDTQYF. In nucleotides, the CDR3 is TGTGCCAGCAGGCCTAGCGGGAGTTGGTGGGATACGCAGTATTTT. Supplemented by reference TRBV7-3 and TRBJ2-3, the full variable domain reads GAGVSQTPSNKVTEKGKYVELRCDPISGHTALYWYRQSLGQGPEFLIYFQGTGAADDSGLPNDRFFAVRPEGSVSTLKIQRTERGDSAVYLCASRPSGSWWDTQYFGPGTRLTVL.

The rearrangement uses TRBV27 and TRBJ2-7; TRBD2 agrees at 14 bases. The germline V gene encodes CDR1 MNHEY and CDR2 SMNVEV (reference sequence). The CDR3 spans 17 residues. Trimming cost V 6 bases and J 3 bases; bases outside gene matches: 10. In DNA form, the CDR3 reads TGTGCCAGCAGAGATGGACTAGCGGGAGGCCCAAACTACGAGCAGTACTTC. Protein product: CASRDGLAGGPNYEQYF.

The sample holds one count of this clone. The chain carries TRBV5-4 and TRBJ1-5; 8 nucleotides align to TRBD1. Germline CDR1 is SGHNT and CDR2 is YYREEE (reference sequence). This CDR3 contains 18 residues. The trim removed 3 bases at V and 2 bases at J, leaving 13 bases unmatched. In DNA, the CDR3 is TGTGCCAGCAGCTCGGGGAGGGATGAGACAGGGGGCAATCAGCCCCAGCATTTT. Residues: CASSSGRDETGGNQPQHF.

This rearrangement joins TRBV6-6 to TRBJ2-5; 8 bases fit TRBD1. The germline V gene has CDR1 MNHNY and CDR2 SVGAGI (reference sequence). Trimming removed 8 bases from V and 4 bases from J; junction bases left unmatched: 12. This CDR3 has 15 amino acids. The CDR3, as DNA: TGTGCCAGCTCCACTCCAGGGGGCGCAGGAGAGACCCAGTACTTC. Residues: CASSTPGGAGETQYF.

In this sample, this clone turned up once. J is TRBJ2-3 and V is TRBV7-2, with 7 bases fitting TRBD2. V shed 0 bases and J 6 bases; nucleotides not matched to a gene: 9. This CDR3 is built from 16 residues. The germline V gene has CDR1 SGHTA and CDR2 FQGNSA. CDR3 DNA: TGTGCCAGCAGCTTAGCGTGGGGGGGTCGGCAGGATACGCAGTATTTT. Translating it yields CASSLAWGGRQDTQYF. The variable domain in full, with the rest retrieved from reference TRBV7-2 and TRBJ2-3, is GAGVSQSPSNKVTEKGKDVELRCDPISGHTALYWYRQSLGQGLEFLIYFQGNSAPDKSGLPSDRFSAERTGGSVSTLTIQRTQQEDSAVYLCASSLAWGGRQDTQYFGPGTRLTVL.

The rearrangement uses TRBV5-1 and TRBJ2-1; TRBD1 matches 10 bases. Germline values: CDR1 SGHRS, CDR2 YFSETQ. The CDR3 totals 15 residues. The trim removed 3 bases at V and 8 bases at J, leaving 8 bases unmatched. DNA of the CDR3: TGCGCCAGCAGCTGGGGGACAGGGGCTGAAGATGAGCAGTTCTTC. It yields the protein CASSWGTGAEDEQFF.

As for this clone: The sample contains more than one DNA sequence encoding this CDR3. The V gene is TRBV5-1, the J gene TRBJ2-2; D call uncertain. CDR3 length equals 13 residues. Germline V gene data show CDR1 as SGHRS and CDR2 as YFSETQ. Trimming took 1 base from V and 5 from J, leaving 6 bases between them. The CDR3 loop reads CASSLLPTGELFF. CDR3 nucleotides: TGCGCCAGCAGCTTGCTGCCTACCGGGGAGCTGTTTTTT.

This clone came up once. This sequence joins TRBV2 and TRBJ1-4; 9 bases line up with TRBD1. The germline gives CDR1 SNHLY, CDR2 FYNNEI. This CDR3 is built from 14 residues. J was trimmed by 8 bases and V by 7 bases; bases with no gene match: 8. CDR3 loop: CASTLGQGGEKLFF. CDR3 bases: TGTGCCAGCACCCTGGGACAGGGAGGAGAAAAACTGTTTTTT.

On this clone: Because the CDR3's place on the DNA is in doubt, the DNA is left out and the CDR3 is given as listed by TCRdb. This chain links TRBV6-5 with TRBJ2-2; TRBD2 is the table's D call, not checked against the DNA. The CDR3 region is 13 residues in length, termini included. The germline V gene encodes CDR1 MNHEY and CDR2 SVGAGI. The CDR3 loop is CASSSSAAEELFF.

CDR3 sequence (DNA): TGTGCCAGTAGTATAGTAGGTCTAGCGGGAGTCACCGGGGAGCTGTTTTTT. Translating gives CASSIVGLAGVTGELFF. V gene TRBV19 combines with J gene TRBJ2-2, with 10 bases that match TRBD2. The V segment lost 1 base and the J segment 4 bases; nucleotides outside the gene matches: 6. The CDR3 is made up of 17 amino acids. Germline loops: CDR1 LNHDA, CDR2 SQIVND (reference sequence).

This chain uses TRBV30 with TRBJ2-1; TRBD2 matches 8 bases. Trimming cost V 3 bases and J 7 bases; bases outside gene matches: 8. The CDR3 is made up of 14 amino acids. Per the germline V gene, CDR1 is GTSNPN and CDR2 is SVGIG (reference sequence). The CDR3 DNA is TGTGCCTGGAGGGAGGGGAGCGGGAGAAATGAGCAGTTCTTC. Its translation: CAWREGSGRNEQFF. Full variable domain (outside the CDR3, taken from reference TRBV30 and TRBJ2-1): SQTIHQWPATLVQPVGSPLSLECTVEGTSNPNLYWYRQAAGRGLQLLFYSVGIGQISSEVPQNLSASRPQDRQFILSSKKLLLSDSGFYLCAWREGSGRNEQFFGPGTRLTVL.

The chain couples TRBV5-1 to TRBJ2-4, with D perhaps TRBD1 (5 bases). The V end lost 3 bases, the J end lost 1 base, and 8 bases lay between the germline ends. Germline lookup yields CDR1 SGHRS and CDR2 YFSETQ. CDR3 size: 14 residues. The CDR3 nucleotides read TGCGCCAGCAGCTCGGACACTGCCAAAAACATTCAGTACTTC. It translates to CASSSDTAKNIQYF.

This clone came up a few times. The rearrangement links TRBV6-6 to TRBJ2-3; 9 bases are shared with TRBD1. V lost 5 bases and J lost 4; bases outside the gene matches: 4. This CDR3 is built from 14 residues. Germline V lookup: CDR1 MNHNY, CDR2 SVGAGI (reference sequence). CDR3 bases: TGTGCCAGCAGTGGACAGGGGTTGGCAGATACGCAGTATTTT. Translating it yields CASSGQGLADTQYF.

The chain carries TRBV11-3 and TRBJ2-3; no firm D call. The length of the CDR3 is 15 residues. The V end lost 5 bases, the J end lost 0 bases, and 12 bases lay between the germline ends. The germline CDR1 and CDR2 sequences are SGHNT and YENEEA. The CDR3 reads CASSPGSTSTDTQYF. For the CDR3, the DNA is TGTGCCAGCAGCCCAGGTTCGACCAGCACAGATACGCAGTATTTT.

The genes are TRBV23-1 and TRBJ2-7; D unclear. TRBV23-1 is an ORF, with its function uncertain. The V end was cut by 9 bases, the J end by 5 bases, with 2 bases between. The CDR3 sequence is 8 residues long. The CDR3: CARDEQYF. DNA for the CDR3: TGCGCCAGGGACGAGCAGTACTTC.

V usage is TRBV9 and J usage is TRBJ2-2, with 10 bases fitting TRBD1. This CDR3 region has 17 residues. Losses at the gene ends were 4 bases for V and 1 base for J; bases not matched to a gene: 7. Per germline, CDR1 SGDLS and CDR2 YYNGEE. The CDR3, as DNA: TGTGCCAGCAGCCCCAAAGGGACAGGGGAGAACACCGGGGAGCTGTTTTTT. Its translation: CASSPKGTGENTGELFF.

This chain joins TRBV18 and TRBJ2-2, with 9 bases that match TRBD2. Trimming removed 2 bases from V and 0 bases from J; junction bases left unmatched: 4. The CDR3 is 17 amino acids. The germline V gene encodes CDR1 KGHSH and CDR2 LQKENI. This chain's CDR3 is CASSPRLAVTNTGELFF. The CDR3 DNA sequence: TGTGCCAGCTCACCAAGACTAGCGGTAACGAACACCGGGGAGCTGTTTTTT.